Listed below are T cell receptor beta chains from one sample, sequenced in a study of blood T cell repertoires in COVID-19. Clones were read by immunoSEQ multiplex PCR, and TCRdb kept only the in-frame ones, dropping some. The repertoire holds over 85,000 clones, with around 83% as singletons. Sequenced sample: peripheral blood. These receptors all stem from a man between 60 and 70 years old with acute or convalescent COVID-19. The CDR3 runs from the conserved cysteine through the conserved F or W. Each record gives: J gene, V gene, clone size, D gene, CDR3 protein, CDR3 DNA. The D gene is left open where the match is weak. Only some rows state a clone size, as once, few, many or a class for expanded clones.

j_gene: TRBJ1-2
v_gene: TRBV6-1
abundance: once
d_gene: -
CDR3aa: CASSEIIGRVGGYTF
CDR3nt: TGTGCCAGCAGTGAAATCATTGGGAGGGTTGGTGGCTACACCTTC

j_gene: TRBJ1-6
v_gene: TRBV2
abundance: -
d_gene: TRBD1
CDR3aa: CASIGQGAMNSPLHF
CDR3nt: TGTGCCAGCATCGGACAGGGGGCTATGAATTCACCCCTCCACTTT

j_gene: TRBJ2-6
v_gene: TRBV2
abundance: -
d_gene: -
CDR3aa: CASSRDTSSGANVLTF
CDR3nt: TGTGCCAGCAGCCGGGACACAAGCTCTGGGGCCAACGTCCTGACTTTC

j_gene: TRBJ1-2
v_gene: TRBV5-4
abundance: once
d_gene: -
CDR3aa: CASSSTGRDGYTF
CDR3nt: TGTGCCAGCAGCTCTACAGGGAGGGATGGCTACACCTTC

j_gene: TRBJ1-3
v_gene: TRBV6-6
abundance: -
d_gene: -
CDR3aa: CASSSTETGNTIYF
CDR3nt: TGTGCCAGCAGTTCGACGGAGACTGGAAACACCATATATTTT

j_gene: TRBJ1-5
v_gene: TRBV5-1
abundance: -
d_gene: -
CDR3aa: CASSFDGSKQPQHF
CDR3nt: TGCGCCAGCAGCTTCGACGGGAGCAAGCAGCCCCAGCATTTT

j_gene: TRBJ1-1
v_gene: TRBV5-1
abundance: -
d_gene: -
CDR3aa: CASSLGSDRNTEAFF
CDR3nt: TGCGCCAGCAGCTTGGGGTCAGATCGGAACACTGAAGCTTTCTTT

j_gene: TRBJ1-5
v_gene: TRBV27
abundance: -
d_gene: -
CDR3aa: CASWSGFGRPQHF
CDR3nt: TGTGCCAGCTGGAGTGGGTTTGGTCGGCCCCAGCATTTT

j_gene: TRBJ2-5
v_gene: TRBV6-1
abundance: -
d_gene: -
CDR3aa: CASRGVGRETQYF
CDR3nt: TGTGCCAGCAGGGGGGTGGGGAGGGAGACCCAGTACTTC

j_gene: TRBJ1-5
v_gene: TRBV4-1
abundance: -
d_gene: -
CDR3aa: CASSQTTAYSNQPQHF
CDR3nt: TGCGCCAGCAGCCAAACGACAGCTTATAGCAATCAGCCCCAGCATTTT

j_gene: TRBJ1-5
v_gene: TRBV6-2/TRBV6-3
abundance: -
d_gene: -
CDR3aa: CASSPRQIRNQPQHF
CDR3nt: TGTGCCAGCAGCCCCAGACAGATCCGCAATCAGCCCCAGCATTTT

j_gene: TRBJ1-3
v_gene: TRBV9
abundance: -
d_gene: -
CDR3aa: CASSVGQGHGNTIYF
CDR3nt: TGTGCCAGCAGCGTCGGGCAGGGGCACGGAAACACCATATATTTT

j_gene: TRBJ1-4
v_gene: TRBV19
abundance: -
d_gene: -
CDR3aa: CASSTQGLNEKLFF
CDR3nt: TGTGCCAGTAGTACACAGGGCTTAAATGAAAAACTGTTTTTT

j_gene: TRBJ2-4
v_gene: TRBV7-9
abundance: -
d_gene: TRBD1
CDR3aa: CASSFGTGYVLYF
CDR3nt: TGTGCCAGCAGCTTTGGGACAGGGTATGTGCTTTACTTC

j_gene: TRBJ2-3
v_gene: TRBV28
abundance: -
d_gene: -
CDR3aa: CASSLVAGRKDTQYF
CDR3nt: TGTGCCAGCAGTTTAGTTGCGGGGCGCAAGGATACGCAGTATTTT

j_gene: TRBJ2-1
v_gene: TRBV5-1
abundance: few
d_gene: -
CDR3aa: CASLNRGGSYNEQFF
CDR3nt: TGCGCCAGTTTAAACAGGGGGGGTTCCTACAATGAGCAGTTCTTC

j_gene: TRBJ1-1
v_gene: TRBV4-3
abundance: once
d_gene: -
CDR3aa: CASSQEGSGGSASAMNTEAFF
CDR3nt: TGCGCCAGCAGCCAAGAAGGCTCGGGAGGATCCGCATCCGCCATGAACACTGAAGCTTTCTTT

j_gene: TRBJ2-6
v_gene: TRBV4-1
abundance: once
d_gene: TRBD1
CDR3aa: CASSQGTGGSGANVLTF
CDR3nt: TGCGCCAGCAGCCAAGGTACAGGGGGCTCTGGGGCCAACGTCCTGACTTTC

j_gene: TRBJ2-2
v_gene: TRBV5-4
abundance: -
d_gene: TRBD2
CDR3aa: CASSWSGGVGELFF
CDR3nt: TGTGCCAGCAGCTGGAGCGGGGGGGTTGGGGAGCTGTTTTTT

j_gene: TRBJ1-2
v_gene: TRBV7-9
abundance: once
d_gene: -
CDR3aa: CASSLDFYGYTF
CDR3nt: TGTGCCAGCAGCTTGGACTTCTATGGCTACACCTTC

j_gene: TRBJ2-1
v_gene: TRBV7-2
abundance: -
d_gene: TRBD2
CDR3aa: CASSLVRGGAFGNEQFF
CDR3nt: TGTGCCAGCAGCTTAGTCCGCGGGGGGGCTTTTGGCAATGAGCAGTTCTTC

j_gene: TRBJ2-3
v_gene: TRBV24-1
abundance: -
d_gene: -
CDR3aa: CATSSNRNTDTQYF
CDR3nt: TGTGCCACGAGTTCGAACAGGAACACAGATACGCAGTATTTT

j_gene: TRBJ2-1
v_gene: TRBV7-2
abundance: -
d_gene: -
CDR3aa: CASSLTGRNEQFF
CDR3nt: TGTGCCAGCAGCTTAACGGGGAGGAATGAGCAGTTCTTC

j_gene: TRBJ1-6
v_gene: TRBV5-1
abundance: -
d_gene: TRBD1
CDR3aa: CASSRGGGGHSPLHF
CDR3nt: TGCGCCAGCAGCCGAGGAGGAGGGGGCCATTCACCCCTCCACTTT

j_gene: TRBJ2-1
v_gene: TRBV19
abundance: -
d_gene: -
CDR3aa: CASSILGGGPHQNEQFF
CDR3nt: TGTGCCAGTAGTATTCTAGGCGGGGGCCCCCACCAGAATGAGCAGTTCTTC

j_gene: TRBJ2-4
v_gene: TRBV7-9
abundance: -
d_gene: -
CDR3aa: CASSLTRLTKNIQYF
CDR3nt: TGTGCCAGCAGCTTAACGAGGCTGACCAAAAACATTCAGTACTTC

j_gene: TRBJ2-6
v_gene: TRBV7-2
abundance: -
d_gene: -
CDR3aa: CASSPRGTGANVLTF
CDR3nt: TGTGCCAGCAGCCCGAGGGGGACTGGGGCCAACGTCCTGACTTTC

j_gene: TRBJ2-1
v_gene: TRBV7-9
abundance: -
d_gene: -
CDR3aa: CASSLVVGRATYNEQFF
CDR3nt: TGTGCCAGCAGCTTAGTGGTCGGCAGGGCCACCTACAATGAGCAGTTCTTC

j_gene: TRBJ1-1
v_gene: TRBV7-9
abundance: -
d_gene: -
CDR3aa: CASSKGGNTEAFF
CDR3nt: TGTGCCAGCAGTAAAGGAGGGAACACTGAAGCTTTCTTT

j_gene: TRBJ2-5
v_gene: TRBV6-5
abundance: -
d_gene: TRBD2
CDR3aa: CASSKRGGLQETQYF
CDR3nt: TGTGCCAGCAGTAAGCGGGGGGGACTCCAAGAGACCCAGTACTTC

j_gene: TRBJ1-1
v_gene: TRBV10-3
abundance: -
d_gene: TRBD1
CDR3aa: CAISESRARDRQSFF
CDR3nt: TGTGCCATCAGTGAGTCCCGGGCCAGGGACAGGCAGTCTTTCTTT

j_gene: TRBJ2-3
v_gene: TRBV7-7
abundance: -
d_gene: TRBD1
CDR3aa: CASSLAGGPGDTQYF
CDR3nt: TGTGCTAGCAGCTTAGCAGGGGGCCCCGGAGATACGCAGTATTTT

j_gene: TRBJ2-2
v_gene: TRBV4-2
abundance: once
d_gene: -
CDR3aa: CASSQEGTFTGELFF
CDR3nt: TGTGCCAGCAGCCAAGAAGGGACTTTCACCGGGGAGCTGTTTTTT

j_gene: TRBJ1-1
v_gene: TRBV6-5
abundance: -
d_gene: -
CDR3aa: CASSYSTRKNTEAFF
CDR3nt: TGTGCCAGCAGTTACTCGACTAGGAAGAACACTGAAGCTTTCTTT

j_gene: TRBJ2-3
v_gene: TRBV5-1
abundance: -
d_gene: TRBD2
CDR3aa: CASSLAGGVTDTQYF
CDR3nt: TGCGCCAGCAGCTTGGCGGGGGGGGTCACAGATACGCAGTATTTT

j_gene: TRBJ2-1
v_gene: TRBV28
abundance: -
d_gene: TRBD2
CDR3aa: CASSLFILAGETYNEQFF
CDR3nt: TGTGCCAGCAGTCTCTTTATACTAGCGGGGGAGACTTACAATGAGCAGTTCTTC

j_gene: TRBJ2-2
v_gene: TRBV6-2/TRBV6-3
abundance: -
d_gene: TRBD2
CDR3aa: CASSYSGLDTGELFF
CDR3nt: TGTGCCAGCAGTTACTCGGGACTAGACACCGGGGAGCTGTTTTTT

j_gene: TRBJ2-7
v_gene: TRBV28
abundance: few
d_gene: TRBD2
CDR3aa: CASRPAPAGLYEQYF
CDR3nt: TGTGCCAGCCGGCCCGCGCCAGCGGGGTTGTACGAGCAGTACTTC

j_gene: TRBJ1-1
v_gene: TRBV30
abundance: few
d_gene: -
CDR3aa: CAWSQGEATEAFF
CDR3nt: TGTGCCTGGTCTCAGGGTGAAGCGACTGAAGCTTTCTTT

j_gene: TRBJ1-1
v_gene: TRBV2
abundance: -
d_gene: -
CDR3aa: CASRRATTEAFF
CDR3nt: TGTGCCAGCAGGAGGGCCACCACTGAAGCTTTCTTT

j_gene: TRBJ2-1
v_gene: TRBV7-2
abundance: -
d_gene: -
CDR3aa: CASSPRRTGGPRDEQFF
CDR3nt: TGTGCCAGCAGCCCCAGACGCACGGGGGGCCCCCGGGATGAGCAGTTCTTC

j_gene: TRBJ2-3
v_gene: TRBV3-1/TRBV3-2
abundance: -
d_gene: TRBD2
CDR3aa: CASSQVAGGPGDTQYF
CDR3nt: TGTGCCAGCAGCCAAGTAGCGGGGGGCCCAGGAGATACGCAGTATTTT

j_gene: TRBJ2-4
v_gene: TRBV19
abundance: -
d_gene: TRBD1
CDR3aa: CASSRRDRGNIQYF
CDR3nt: TGTGCCAGTAGTCGCCGGGACAGGGGCAACATTCAGTACTTC

j_gene: TRBJ2-7
v_gene: TRBV28
abundance: once
d_gene: TRBD2
CDR3aa: CASSFAGGTELYEQYF
CDR3nt: TGTGCCAGCAGTTTCGCGGGGGGGACAGAGCTCTACGAGCAGTACTTC

j_gene: TRBJ1-5
v_gene: TRBV7-2
abundance: -
d_gene: TRBD1
CDR3aa: CASSLESGGKKPQHF
CDR3nt: TGTGCCAGCAGCTTAGAGTCAGGGGGCAAAAAGCCCCAGCATTTT

j_gene: TRBJ1-5
v_gene: TRBV4-1
abundance: -
d_gene: -
CDR3aa: CASSQGKAGWGNQPQHF
CDR3nt: TGCGCCAGCAGCCAAGGTAAAGCAGGATGGGGCAATCAGCCCCAGCATTTT

j_gene: TRBJ2-2
v_gene: TRBV6-5
abundance: -
d_gene: -
CDR3aa: CASSYSDSTGELFF
CDR3nt: TGTGCCAGCAGTTACTCTGACAGCACCGGGGAGCTGTTTTTT

j_gene: TRBJ1-2
v_gene: TRBV28
abundance: -
d_gene: TRBD1
CDR3aa: CASRPQGAFSYGYTF
CDR3nt: TGTGCCAGCAGACCACAGGGGGCCTTTAGCTATGGCTACACCTTC

j_gene: TRBJ1-1
v_gene: TRBV24-1
abundance: -
d_gene: TRBD1
CDR3aa: CATMGTGGGNTEAFF
CDR3nt: TGTGCCACCATGGGGACAGGGGGAGGGAACACTGAAGCTTTCTTT